The entry below describes one TCR beta chain. This sample is part of a study of CDR3 diversity in severe acne. In TCRdb, the PCR reads were re-called with MiXCR into one record per CDR3 protein. The data show over 85,000 distinct CDR3 sequences, approximately 47% seen once. This CDR3 comprises 15 residues. V shed 8 bases and J shed 0 bases, with 13 bases lying between them. The receptor comes from a male donor with acne. The sequencing sample was made of blood. The chain has TRBV12-3 or TRBV12-4 and TRBJ1-4; D not resolved. Written as DNA, the CDR3 is TGTGCCAGCTTTTCAGCCCCAGCAACTAATGAAAAACTGTTTTTT. Its translation: CASFSAPATNEKLFF.